This is a list of T cell receptor beta chains from one sample in a study of T cells in Graves' hyperthyroidism and ophthalmopathy. TCRdb independently ran MiXCR on the multiplex PCR reads; one entry per CDR3 protein. The sample carries 650,000 to 800,000 distinct CDR3 sequences, just under 45% recorded once. Sequencing was performed on peripheral blood or thyroid tissue (not recorded which). The origin of the receptors is an adult man with Graves' disease, either hyperthyroidism or ophthalmopathy (not recorded which). Both conserved end residues are part of each CDR3. A D gene is named only where the DNA matches it firmly. Size tells how often a clone was seen (once, few, many) or the class of an expanded clone, and some rows leave it out.

J gene	D gene	clone size	CDR3 length	V gene	CDR3 protein	CDR3 DNA
TRBJ2-6	.	.	14	TRBV7-6	CASSGYTGANVLTF	TGTGCCAGCAGCGGGTATACAGGGGCCAACGTCCTGACTTTC
TRBJ1-2	.	.	13	TRBV19	CASSQLGGYGYTF	TGTGCCAGCAGCCAACTGGGAGGCTATGGCTACACCTTC
TRBJ1-1	.	many	13	TRBV29-1	CSVDVYKNTEAFF	TGCAGCGTTGACGTTTACAAGAACACTGAAGCTTTCTTT
TRBJ1-5	.	.	15	TRBV7-6	CASSLVGGLEQPQHF	TGTGCCAGCAGCTTAGTTGGGGGCCTAGAGCAGCCCCAGCATTTT
TRBJ2-2	.	.	16	TRBV7-9	CASSGARGLNTGELFF	TGTGCCAGCAGCGGCGCCCGGGGGCTGAACACCGGGGAGCTGTTTTTT
TRBJ2-6	.	few	15	TRBV25-1	CASSDSLGGANVLTF	TGTGCCAGCAGTGACTCGTTGGGTGGGGCCAACGTCCTGACTTTC
TRBJ1-4	TRBD1	.	15	TRBV9	CASSPSGTEGEKLFF	TGTGCCAGCAGCCCGTCTGGGACAGAAGGAGAAAAACTGTTTTTT
TRBJ1-3	.	.	15	TRBV15	CATSSTLSSGNTIYF	TGTGCCACCAGCAGTACTCTGAGCTCTGGAAACACCATATATTTT
TRBJ1-6	.	.	15	TRBV7-8	CASSNVQGKESPLHF	TGTGCCAGCAGCAACGTCCAGGGTAAAGAGTCACCCCTCCACTTT
TRBJ1-4	TRBD1	many	15	TRBV7-9	CASSLQGEEDEKLFF	TGTGCCAGCAGCCTACAGGGGGAGGAAGATGAAAAACTGTTTTTT
TRBJ2-7	TRBD2	.	14	TRBV7-8	CASSPFSGTPEQYF	TGTGCCAGCAGCCCCTTTAGCGGGACGCCCGAGCAGTACTTC
TRBJ1-2	.	many	12	TRBV9	CASSVPNDGYTF	TGTGCCAGCAGCGTACCTAATGACGGCTACACCTTC
TRBJ1-2	.	few	16	TRBV6-4	CASSEAQEGAGYGYTF	TGTGCCAGCAGTGAAGCGCAGGAGGGAGCAGGGTATGGCTACACCTTC
TRBJ1-2	.	.	14	TRBV10-3	CAISRGRGVDGYTF	TGTGCCATCAGTCGGGGCAGGGGAGTGGATGGCTACACCTTC
TRBJ2-2	TRBD1	.	20	TRBV7-8	CASSQAETGTGGANTGELFF	TGTGCCAGCAGCCAAGCTGAAACCGGGACAGGGGGCGCGAACACCGGGGAGCTGTTTTTT
TRBJ1-6	TRBD1	.	14	TRBV6-1	CASSWTGGLQPLHF	TGTGCCAGCAGTTGGACAGGGGGGCTTCAGCCCCTCCACTTT
TRBJ1-2	.	.	12	TRBV2	CASKSGARGYTF	TGTGCCAGCAAGTCGGGGGCGCGAGGCTACACCTTC
TRBJ1-5	.	.	12	TRBV9	CASSPRYQPQHF	TGTGCCAGCAGTCCTCGGTATCAGCCCCAGCATTTT
TRBJ1-6	.	.	14	TRBV15	CATSRDPGAGALHF	TGTGCCACCAGCAGAGATCCAGGGGCTGGGGCCCTCCACTTT
TRBJ2-7	.	.	17	TRBV6-1	CASSPGPAAGRAGEQYF	TGTGCCAGCAGCCCCGGGCCCGCCGCGGGGAGAGCCGGCGAGCAGTACTTC
TRBJ1-2	TRBD1	.	15	TRBV11-1	CASSLAAQGDYGYTF	TGTGCCAGCAGCTTAGCGGCGCAGGGGGACTATGGCTACACCTTC
TRBJ1-5	.	.	14	TRBV12-3/TRBV12-4	CASSWKGRGQPQHF	TGTGCCAGCAGTTGGAAGGGCCGGGGTCAGCCCCAGCATTTT
TRBJ1-2	.	.	15	TRBV19	CASSIDHTGLYGYTF	TGTGCCAGTAGTATAGATCACACAGGGCTCTATGGCTACACCTTC
TRBJ2-2	.	.	14	TRBV7-9	CASRPIRSTGELFF	TGTGCCAGCAGACCAATTAGATCTACCGGGGAGCTGTTTTTT
TRBJ2-5	.	few	14	TRBV11-2	CASRYGTHQETQYF	TGTGCCAGCAGGTACGGGACACACCAAGAGACCCAGTACTTC
TRBJ1-4	.	many	13	TRBV7-9	CASSQGWSEKLFF	TGTGCCAGCAGCCAGGGATGGTCCGAAAAACTGTTTTTT
TRBJ2-7	.	few	13	TRBV9	CASSVVPGPEQYF	TGTGCCAGCAGCGTAGTCCCGGGGCCCGAGCAGTACTTC
TRBJ1-2	TRBD1	.	13	TRBV20-1	CSARVDRGSGYTF	TGCAGTGCTAGAGTGGACAGGGGTAGTGGCTACACCTTC
TRBJ1-1	.	.	16	TRBV6-5	CASSTGWGGLNTEAFF	TGTGCCAGCAGTACAGGGTGGGGGGGCCTGAACACTGAAGCTTTCTTT
TRBJ1-4	.	.	14	TRBV2	CASSEAVQNEKLFF	TGTGCCAGCAGTGAAGCAGTGCAGAATGAAAAACTGTTTTTT
TRBJ1-1	.	.	13	TRBV19	CASKIGRNTEAFF	TGTGCCAGCAAAATTGGACGGAACACTGAAGCTTTCTTT
TRBJ2-5	.	many	14	TRBV9	CASSYRVNQETQYF	TGTGCCAGCAGTTACAGGGTTAACCAAGAGACCCAGTACTTC
TRBJ2-5	TRBD1	few	16	TRBV7-9	CASSPATGENQETQYF	TGTGCCAGCAGCCCGGCGACAGGGGAAAATCAAGAGACCCAGTACTTC
TRBJ2-5	.	.	14	TRBV15	CATSRGSSSETQYF	TGTGCCACCAGCAGAGGAAGCTCCTCGGAGACCCAGTACTTC